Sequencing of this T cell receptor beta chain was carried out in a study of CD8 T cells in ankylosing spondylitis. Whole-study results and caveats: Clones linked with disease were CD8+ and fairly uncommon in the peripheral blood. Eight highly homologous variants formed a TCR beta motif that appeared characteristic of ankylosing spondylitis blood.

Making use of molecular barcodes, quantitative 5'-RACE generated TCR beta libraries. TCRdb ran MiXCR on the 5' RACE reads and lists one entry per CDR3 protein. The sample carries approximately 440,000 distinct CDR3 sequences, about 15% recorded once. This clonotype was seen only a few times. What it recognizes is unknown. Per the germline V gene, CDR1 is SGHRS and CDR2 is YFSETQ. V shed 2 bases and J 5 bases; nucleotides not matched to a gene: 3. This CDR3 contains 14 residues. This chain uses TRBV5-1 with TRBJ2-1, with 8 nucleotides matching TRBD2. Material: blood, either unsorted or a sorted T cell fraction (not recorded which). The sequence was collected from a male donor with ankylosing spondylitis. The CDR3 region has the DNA TGCGCCAGCAGCTTTGCGGGAGGAAACAATGAGCAGTTCTTC. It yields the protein CASSFAGGNNEQFF.